The 31 T cell receptor beta chains listed next were all sequenced from one sample in a study of shared clonotypes between healthy human individuals (dated by TCRdb to between 2020 and 2021). Libraries were built with the immunoSEQ multiplex PCR assay. This immuneACCESS table, as held by TCRdb, lists in-frame sequences with V and J called but not all clones. Of the missing ones, under half trace to an unresolved V gene in checked studies; the others have no known cause. This sample comprises roughly 450,000 clones, less than 85% of them detected only once. The ten largest make up over 10% of the sample. The material sequenced was PBMCs. The receptors shown here come from a woman in her forties in good health. Some clones in this sample may be carry-over from other donors' samples.

Ten or more counts support this clone. The chain uses TRBV28 and TRBJ2-7; D is undetermined. This CDR3 is built from 16 residues. Germline V gene data show CDR1 as MDHEN and CDR2 as SYDVKM. V was cut by 5 bases and J by 4 bases, with 21 bases left in between. The DNA of the CDR3 is TGTGCCAGCAGTGACCCTGGGCACACTCCGTTTTACGAGCAGTACTTC. Translation: CASSDPGHTPFYEQYF.

This sequence joins TRBV30 and TRBJ2-5; tentative D call: TRBD2 (5 bases). Trimming removed 0 bases from V and 14 bases from J, with 13 bases in between. This CDR3 is 11 amino acids long. From germline, CDR1 is GTSNPN and CDR2 SVGIG (reference sequence). The CDR3 coding sequence is TGTGCCTGGAGTGTAGAGGGCGGCGGATACTTC. Protein sequence: CAWSVEGGGYF. The variable domain in full, with the rest retrieved from reference TRBV30 and TRBJ2-5, is SQTIHQWPATLVQPVGSPLSLECTVEGTSNPNLYWYRQAAGRGLQLLFYSVGIGQISSEVPQNLSASRPQDRQFILSSKKLLLSDSGFYLCAWSVEGGGYFGPGTRLLVL.

This chain connects TRBV5-1 to TRBJ2-1, with a weak D call TRBD2 (5 bases). Trimming cost V 4 bases and J 4 bases, with 9 bases left between them. CDR1 is SGHRS, CDR2 YFSETQ, per germline. The length of the CDR3 is 13 residues. As DNA, the CDR3 is TGCGCCAGCAGCCGTAGCGAGTACAATGAGCAGTTCTTC. Translating gives CASSRSEYNEQFF.

The chain combines TRBV7-8 with TRBJ2-1, with 11 bases that match TRBD2. From germline, CDR1 is SGHVS and CDR2 FQNEAQ. CDR3 length equals 15 residues. Trimming removed 1 base from V and 7 bases from J; junction bases left unmatched: 3. DNA for the CDR3: TGTGCCAGCAGCTTAGAGCTAGCGGGAGGTAATGAGCAGTTCTTC. Translation: CASSLELAGGNEQFF. The whole variable domain, remainder taken from reference TRBV7-8 and TRBJ2-1, is GAGVSQSPRYKVAKRGQDVALRCDPISGHVSLFWYQQALGQGPEFLTYFQNEAQLDKSGLPSDRFFAERPEGSVSTLKIQRTQQEDSAVYLCASSLELAGGNEQFFGPGTRLTVL.

This chain links TRBV10-3 with TRBJ2-1; 9 positions match TRBD2. The CDR3 totals 14 residues. CDR1 is ENHRY, CDR2 SYGVKD, per germline. V was clipped by 6 bases and J by 3 bases; unmatched bases: 3. The CDR3 DNA reads as TGTGCCATCAGCCAGCGGGAGGACTACAATGAGCAGTTCTTC. Its translation: CAISQREDYNEQFF.

This clone occurred many times. CDR3 region: CASSLAPSGSVSYEQYF. The CDR3 DNA is TGTGCCAGCAGCTTAGCTCCTAGCGGGAGTGTCTCCTACGAGCAGTACTTC. The rearrangement uses TRBV11-2 and TRBJ2-7; 10 bases line up with TRBD2. The CDR3 sequence is 17 residues long. V was clipped by 1 base and J by 0 bases; unmatched bases: 6. CDR1 is SGHAT and CDR2 is FQNNGV in the germline V gene.

V is TRBV29-1 and J is TRBJ2-1; no firm D call. Germline CDR1 reads SQVTM; CDR2 reads ANQGSEA. V was cut by 1 base and J by 0 bases, with 10 bases left in between. The CDR3 is 15 amino acids. The CDR3 coding sequence is TGCAGCGTTGAAGTCCAAGCCCACTCCTACAATGAGCAGTTCTTC. It encodes CSVEVQAHSYNEQFF.

This clone occurred a few times. This chain joins TRBV5-1 and TRBJ1-2; tentatively, D is TRBD1 (5 bases). This CDR3 contains 16 residues. Germline V CDR1 and CDR2: SGHRS, YFSETQ. V was pared by 0 bases and J by 1 base, with 13 bases between. This chain's CDR3 is CASSLGTPPFNYGYTF. DNA of the CDR3: TGCGCCAGCAGCTTGGGGACACCTCCATTTAACTATGGCTACACCTTC.

In its sample, this clone was seen a few times. The chain employs TRBV5-1 and TRBJ2-1, with D unclear. Deletions cut 0 bases from V and 8 bases from J, with 3 bases between. Per the germline V gene, CDR1 is SGHRS and CDR2 is YFSETQ. CDR3 length: 11 amino acids. Here the CDR3 DNA reads TGCGCCAGCAGCTTGGAATATGAGCAGTTCTTC. Encoded protein: CASSLEYEQFF.

This sequence joins TRBV28 and TRBJ1-4; the D gene is possibly TRBD1 (5 bases). The V and J ends lost 8 bases and 14 bases respectively, with 15 bases between them. The CDR3 covers 11 residues. Per germline, CDR1 MDHEN and CDR2 SYDVKM. This CDR3 is CASAALRGLFF. The CDR3 DNA follows: TGTGCCAGCGCCGCCCTTCGGGGGCTGTTTTTT.

This clone was seen more than once but under ten times. The V call is TRBV5-1, the J call TRBJ2-3; 7 bases fit TRBD2. J lost 2 bases, V lost 0 bases, and 12 bases had no gene match. CDR1 is SGHRS and CDR2 is YFSETQ in the germline V gene. The CDR3 covers 18 residues. This CDR3 reads CASSLAASSGFITDTQYF. DNA for the CDR3: TGCGCCAGCAGCTTGGCTGCGTCTAGCGGATTTATCACAGATACGCAGTATTTT. The complete variable domain, with remaining parts taken from reference TRBV5-1 and TRBJ2-3, reads KAGVTQTPRYLIKTRGQQVTLSCSPISGHRSVSWYQQTPGQGLQFLFEYFSETQRNKGNFPGRFSGRQFSNSRSEMNVSTLELGDSALYLCASSLAASSGFITDTQYFGPGTRLTVL.

This chain links TRBV18 with TRBJ2-7; TRBD1 aligns across 7 bases. Germline values: CDR1 KGHSH, CDR2 LQKENI. The CDR3 covers 14 residues. With V trimmed by 3 bases and J by 2 bases, 4 bases remained unmatched. The chain's CDR3 is CASSPDRPPYEQYF. CDR3 bases: TGTGCCAGCTCACCGGACAGGCCGCCCTACGAGCAGTACTTC.

V usage is TRBV9 and J usage is TRBJ2-2, with unresolved D. CDR1 is SGDLS, CDR2 YYNGEE, per germline. The CDR3 is made up of 13 amino acids. V was pared by 0 bases and J by 5 bases, with 5 bases between. CDR3 protein: CASSVVWTGELFF. The CDR3 DNA follows: TGTGCCAGCAGCGTAGTATGGACCGGGGAGCTGTTTTTT. Combining the CDR3 with reference TRBV9 and TRBJ2-2 gives the whole variable domain DSGVTQTPKHLITATGQRVTLRCSPRSGDLSVYWYQQSLDQGLQFLIQYYNGEERAKGNILERFSAQQFPDLHSELNLSSLELGDSALYFCASSVVWTGELFFGEGSRLTVL.

J is TRBJ1-1 and V is TRBV28, with 9 bases matching TRBD1. This CDR3 has 15 amino acids. CDR1 is MDHEN, CDR2 SYDVKM, per germline. With V trimmed by 5 bases and J by 5 bases, 9 bases remained unmatched. Written as DNA, the CDR3 is TGTGCCAGCAGTAAAAACAGGGGGCTCGGTACTGAAGCTTTCTTT. This encodes CASSKNRGLGTEAFF.

The chain uses TRBV7-9 and TRBJ1-2; D not resolved. CDR3 size: 14 residues. The V and J ends lost 2 bases and 4 bases respectively, with 11 bases between them. Per germline, CDR1 SEHNR and CDR2 FQNEAQ (reference sequence). The CDR3 is CASSLSGIVYGYTF. CDR3 nucleotide sequence: TGTGCCAGCAGCTTATCCGGGATCGTCTATGGCTACACCTTC. Based on the CDR3 plus reference TRBV7-9 and TRBJ1-2, the full variable domain is DTGVSQNPRHKITKRGQNVTFRCDPISEHNRLYWYRQTLGQGPEFLTYFQNEAQLEKSRLLSDRFSAERPKGSFSTLEIQRTEQGDSAMYLCASSLSGIVYGYTFGSGTRLTVV.

The chain uses TRBV6-6 and TRBJ2-2, with unresolved D. V lost 3 bases to trimming and J lost 1 base, with 3 bases between them. This CDR3 has 13 residues. The germline V gene has CDR1 MNHNY and CDR2 SVGAGI (reference sequence). The CDR3 DNA reads as TGTGCCAGCAGTTATCAGAACACCGGGGAGCTGTTTTTT. It encodes CASSYQNTGELFF.

The rearrangement links TRBV5-5 to TRBJ1-3; possible D gene TRBD1, 5 bases. This CDR3 region has 15 residues. Germline V lookup: CDR1 SGHKS, CDR2 YYEKEE (reference sequence). V dropped 5 bases and J dropped 0 bases, with 12 bases sitting between them. CDR3 sequence reads: CASRLGATSGNTIYF. The CDR3 DNA reads as TGTGCCAGCAGACTCGGGGCCACCTCTGGAAACACCATATATTTT.

This rearrangement joins TRBV6-4 to TRBJ2-3; D remains ambiguous. The CDR3 is 13 residues long. Germline CDR1 reads MRHNA; CDR2 reads SNTAGT. V was shortened by 2 bases and J by 2 bases, with 5 bases between the two germline ends. CDR3 sequence (DNA): TGTGCCAGCAGTGACGCTGCCACAGATACGCAGTATTTT. Translation gives CASSDAATDTQYF.

The chain joins TRBV10-2 to TRBJ2-7; unclear D gene. The V end lost 2 bases, the J end lost 5 bases, and 13 bases lay between the germline ends. CDR3 length equals 14 residues. Germline V gives CDR1 WSHSY, CDR2 SAAADI. The CDR3 protein is CASSEPERWDEQYF. The CDR3 nucleotides are TGCGCCAGCAGTGAGCCGGAGAGGTGGGACGAGCAGTACTTC.

This rearrangement joins TRBV7-9 to TRBJ2-2, with 10 bases identical to TRBD1. J was trimmed by 4 bases and V by 4 bases; bases with no gene match: 15. Per germline, CDR1 SEHNR and CDR2 FQNEAQ (reference sequence). This CDR3 spans 19 amino acids. The CDR3 DNA reads TGTGCCAGCAGCTCATCCATCCCCGACAGGGGGCTTGGCACCGGGGAGCTGTTTTTT. Amino acid sequence: CASSSSIPDRGLGTGELFF.

Comments on this clone: Other DNA sequences of this sample code for an identical CDR3. V and J are TRBV7-2 and TRBJ2-2; D unclear. CDR1 and CDR2 from the germline V gene are SGHTA and FQGNSA. V lost 1 base and J 4 bases, leaving 1 base between the germline ends. The CDR3 has 12 residues. In DNA, the CDR3 is TGTGCCAGCAGCTTAGGCACCGGGGAGCTGTTTTTT. It is translated as CASSLGTGELFF. Combining the CDR3 with reference TRBV7-2 and TRBJ2-2 gives the whole variable domain GAGVSQSPSNKVTEKGKDVELRCDPISGHTALYWYRQSLGQGLEFLIYFQGNSAPDKSGLPSDRFSAERTGGSVSTLTIQRTQQEDSAVYLCASSLGTGELFFGEGSRLTVL.

This sequence joins TRBV5-4 and TRBJ2-1, with D maybe TRBD2 (5 bases). V was shortened by 2 bases and J by 7 bases, with 22 bases between the two germline ends. Germline V CDR1 and CDR2: SGHNT, YYREEE (reference sequence). The CDR3 sequence is 17 residues long. CDR3 nucleotide sequence: TGTGCCAGCAGCTTCCCCCCCCGACGGGGATTAAAAAATGAGCAGTTCTTC. It yields the protein CASSFPPRRGLKNEQFF.

This chain uses TRBV11-2 with TRBJ1-1; the D is unclear. CDR1 SGHAT and CDR2 FQNNGV come from the germline V gene. The CDR3 consists of 14 residues. V gave up 0 bases and J gave up 1 base, with 6 bases separating them. The CDR3 DNA follows: TGTGCCAGCAGCTTAGAAAGGTCGAACACTGAAGCTTTCTTT. It encodes CASSLERSNTEAFF.

This sequence joins TRBV7-8 and TRBJ2-5, with D unclear. The CDR3 consists of 12 residues. The germline CDR1 and CDR2 sequences are SGHVS and FQNEAQ. V was pared by 7 bases and J by 3 bases, with 9 bases between. CDR3 nucleotide sequence: TGTGCCAGCACCCCCCTTAAAGAGACCCAGTACTTC. Protein sequence: CASTPLKETQYF.

The sample holds a few counts of this clone. This specimen includes other DNA sequences encoding the same CDR3. CDR3 in DNA: TGTGCCAGCAGCCGACAGCCGAACACTGAAGCTTTCTTT. Translated: CASSRQPNTEAFF. This rearrangement joins TRBV14 to TRBJ1-1, with D maybe TRBD1 (5 bases). The CDR3 is 13 residues long. CDR1 and CDR2 from the germline V gene are SGHDN and FVKESK. Trimming removed 4 bases at V and 1 base at J, with 7 bases between.

The chain recombines TRBV15 with TRBJ2-1, with 9 nucleotides matching TRBD1. The CDR3 is 16 residues long. The germline CDR1 and CDR2 sequences are LNHNV and YYDKDF (reference sequence). V trimming: 1 base; J trimming: 5 bases; junction bases outside the gene matches: 6. CDR3: CATSRGSGQGNNEQFF. The DNA of the CDR3 is TGTGCCACCAGCAGAGGTTCGGGACAGGGAAACAATGAGCAGTTCTTC.

The V and J genes are TRBV6-5 and TRBJ2-7; D possibly uses TRBD1 or TRBD2 (5 bases each). Germline CDR1 reads MNHEY; CDR2 reads SVGAGI. This CDR3 is 14 amino acids long. With 7 bases removed from V and 2 bases from J, the gap between germline ends came to 15 bases. This CDR3 is CASMGEPNPYEQYF. CDR3 DNA: TGTGCCAGCATGGGGGAGCCGAATCCCTACGAGCAGTACTTC.

V and J are TRBV7-9 and TRBJ2-1, with TRBD1 as a possible D gene (6 bases). Trimming shortened V by 1 base and J by 6 bases, and 13 bases separated the two germline ends. CDR3 length: 15 residues. Germline assignment: CDR1 SEHNR and CDR2 FQNEAQ (reference sequence). CDR3 sequence: CASSLGRQVGNEQFF. CDR3 in DNA: TGTGCCAGCAGCTTAGGAAGACAGGTCGGCAATGAGCAGTTCTTC. The whole variable domain, remainder taken from reference TRBV7-9 and TRBJ2-1, is DTGVSQNPRHKITKRGQNVTFRCDPISEHNRLYWYRQTLGQGPEFLTYFQNEAQLEKSRLLSDRFSAERPKGSFSTLEIQRTEQGDSAMYLCASSLGRQVGNEQFFGPGTRLTVL.

The chain joins TRBV5-8 to TRBJ1-2, with 8 bases fitting TRBD1. Looked up from germline, CDR1 is SGHTS and CDR2 is YDEGEE. The CDR3 spans 15 residues. V gave up 0 bases and J gave up 13 bases; unmatched junction bases: 14. The CDR3, as DNA: TGTGCCAGCAGCTTGGAGTTCCGGGACAGGTCGGCGTTCACCTTC. Translating gives CASSLEFRDRSAFTF.

This chain joins TRBV19 and TRBJ2-7; 7 bases match TRBD1. CDR1 LNHDA and CDR2 SQIVND come from the germline V gene (reference sequence). This CDR3 region has 15 residues. Trimming at V came to 1 base and at J to 4 bases, leaving 7 bases not matched to a gene. CDR3 sequence reads: CASSIGSGTAYEQYF. The CDR3 DNA follows: TGTGCCAGTAGTATAGGCTCCGGGACAGCTTACGAGCAGTACTTC.

The chain couples TRBV7-9 to TRBJ1-2; D unresolved. The ends were cut back, 1 base at V and 1 base at J, with 7 bases in the middle. Germline V gene lookup returns CDR1 SEHNR and CDR2 FQNEAQ (reference sequence). This CDR3 has 14 amino acids. The CDR3 is CASSLGDYNYGYTF. The CDR3 nucleotides read TGTGCCAGCAGCTTAGGCGATTATAACTATGGCTACACCTTC.